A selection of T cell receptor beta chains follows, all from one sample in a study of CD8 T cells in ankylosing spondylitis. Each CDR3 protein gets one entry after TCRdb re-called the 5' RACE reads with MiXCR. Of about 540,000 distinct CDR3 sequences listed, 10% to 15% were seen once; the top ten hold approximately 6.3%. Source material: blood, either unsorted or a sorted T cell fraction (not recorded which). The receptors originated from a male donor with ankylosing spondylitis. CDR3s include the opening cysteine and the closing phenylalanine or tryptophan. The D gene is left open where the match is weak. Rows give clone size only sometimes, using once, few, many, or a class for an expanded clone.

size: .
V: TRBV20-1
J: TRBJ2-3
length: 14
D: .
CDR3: CSARHQTSTDTQYF
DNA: TGCAGTGCTAGACACCAAACATCCACAGATACGCAGTATTTT

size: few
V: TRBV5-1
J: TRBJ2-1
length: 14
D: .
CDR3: CASSLGLLGGEQFF
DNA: TGCGCCAGCAGCTTGGGTCTACTGGGCGGTGAGCAGTTCTTC

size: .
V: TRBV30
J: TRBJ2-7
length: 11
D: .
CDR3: CAWSVLYEQYF
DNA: TGTGCCTGGAGTGTTCTCTACGAGCAGTACTTC

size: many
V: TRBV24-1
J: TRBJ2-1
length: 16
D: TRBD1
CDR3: CATSDNGQVRNNEQFF
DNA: TGTGCCACCAGTGATAACGGACAGGTGAGGAACAATGAGCAGTTCTTC

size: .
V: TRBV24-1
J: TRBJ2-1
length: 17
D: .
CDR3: CATSGSQLARSYNEQFF
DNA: TGTGCCACCAGTGGTTCCCAACTAGCACGAAGCTACAATGAGCAGTTCTTC

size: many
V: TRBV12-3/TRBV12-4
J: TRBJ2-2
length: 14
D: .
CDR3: CASSLGPVAGELFF
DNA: TGTGCCAGCAGTCTAGGACCGGTAGCCGGGGAGCTGTTTTTT

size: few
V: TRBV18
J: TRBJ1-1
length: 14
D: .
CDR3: CASSEGGMNTEAFF
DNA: TGTGCCAGCTCCGAAGGAGGGATGAACACTGAAGCTTTCTTT

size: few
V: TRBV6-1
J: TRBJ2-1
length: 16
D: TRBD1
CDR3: CASSPRGTGVLGEQFF
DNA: TGTGCCAGCAGTCCACGGGGGACAGGGGTATTGGGTGAGCAGTTCTTC

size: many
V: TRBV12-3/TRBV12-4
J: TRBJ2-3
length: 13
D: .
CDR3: CASSLLASDTQYF
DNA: TGTGCCAGCAGTTTATTAGCATCCGATACGCAGTATTTT

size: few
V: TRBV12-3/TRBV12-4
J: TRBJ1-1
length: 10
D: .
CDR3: CASSAREAFF
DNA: TGTGCCAGCAGTGCCAGGGAAGCTTTCTTT

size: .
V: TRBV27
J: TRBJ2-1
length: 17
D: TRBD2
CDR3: CASSLGGAGGPGNEQFF
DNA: TGTGCCAGCAGCCTCGGGGGAGCGGGAGGGCCAGGGAATGAGCAGTTCTTC

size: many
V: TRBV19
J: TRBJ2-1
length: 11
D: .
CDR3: CASSRSREQFF
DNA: TGTGCCAGTAGTCGTTCCAGGGAGCAGTTCTTC

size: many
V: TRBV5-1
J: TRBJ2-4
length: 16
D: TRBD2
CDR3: CASSLAPGEGSNIQYF
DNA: TGCGCCAGCAGCTTGGCCCCCGGGGAGGGTTCGAACATTCAGTACTTC

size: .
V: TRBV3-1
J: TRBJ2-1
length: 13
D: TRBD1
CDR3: CASSQDKLGGGFF
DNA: TGTGCCAGCAGCCAAGATAAACTAGGGGGCGGGTTCTTC

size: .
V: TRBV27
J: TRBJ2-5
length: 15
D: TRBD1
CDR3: CASSLSQTGEETQYF
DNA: TGTGCCAGCAGTTTATCGCAGACAGGGGAAGAGACCCAGTACTTC

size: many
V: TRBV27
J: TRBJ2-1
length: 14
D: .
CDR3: CASSLAGPYNEQFF
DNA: TGTGCCAGCAGTTTGGCGGGACCCTACAATGAGCAGTTCTTC

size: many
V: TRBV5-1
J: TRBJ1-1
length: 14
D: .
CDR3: CASSFGSANTEAFF
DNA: TGCGCCAGCAGCTTCGGTTCAGCTAACACTGAAGCTTTCTTT

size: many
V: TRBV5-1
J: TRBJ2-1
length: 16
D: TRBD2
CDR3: CASSLPSGRAYNEQFF
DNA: TGCGCCAGCAGCCTACCTAGCGGGAGGGCCTACAATGAGCAGTTCTTC

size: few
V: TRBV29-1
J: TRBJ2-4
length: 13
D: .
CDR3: CSVEGSSKNIQYF
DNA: TGCAGCGTTGAAGGGAGTTCCAAAAACATTCAGTACTTC

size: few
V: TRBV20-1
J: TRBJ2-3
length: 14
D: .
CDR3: CSAPRQSSTDTQYF
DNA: TGCAGTGCACCCCGACAGTCTAGCACAGATACGCAGTATTTT

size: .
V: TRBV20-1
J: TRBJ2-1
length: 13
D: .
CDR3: CSARDRQWSEQFF
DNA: TGCAGTGCTAGAGACCGGCAGTGGTCTGAGCAGTTCTTC

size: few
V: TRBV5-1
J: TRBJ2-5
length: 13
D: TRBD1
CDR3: CASNTDREETQYF
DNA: TGCGCCAGCAACACGGACAGGGAAGAGACCCAGTACTTC

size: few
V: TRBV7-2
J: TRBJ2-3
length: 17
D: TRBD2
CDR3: CASSSRTSGLSTDTQYF
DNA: TGTGCCAGCAGCTCCCGGACTAGCGGGCTAAGCACAGATACGCAGTATTTT

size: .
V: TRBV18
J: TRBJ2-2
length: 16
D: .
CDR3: CASSPPGGPNTGELFF
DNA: TGTGCCAGCTCACCACCTGGGGGGCCGAACACCGGGGAGCTGTTTTTT

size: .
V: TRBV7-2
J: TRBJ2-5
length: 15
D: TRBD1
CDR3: CASSLGDREQETQYF
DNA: TGTGCCAGCAGCTTAGGGGACAGGGAACAAGAGACCCAGTACTTC

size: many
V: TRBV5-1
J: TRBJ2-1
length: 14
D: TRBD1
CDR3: CASSFGTGYDEQFF
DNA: TGCGCCAGCAGCTTCGGGACAGGGTATGATGAGCAGTTCTTC

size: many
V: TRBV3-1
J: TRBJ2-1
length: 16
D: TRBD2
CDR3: CASSHHSGPPSGEQFF
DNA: TGTGCCAGCAGCCATCATAGCGGGCCCCCTTCGGGTGAGCAGTTCTTC

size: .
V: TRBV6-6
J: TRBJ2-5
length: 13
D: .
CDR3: CASSYFSGETQYF
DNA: TGTGCCAGCAGTTACTTTTCTGGGGAGACCCAGTACTTC

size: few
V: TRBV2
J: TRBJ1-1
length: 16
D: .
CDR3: CASSVGPLPANTEAFF
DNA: TGTGCCAGCAGTGTAGGGCCACTCCCTGCGAACACTGAAGCTTTCTTT

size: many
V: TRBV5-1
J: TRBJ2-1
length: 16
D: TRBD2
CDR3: CASSLEGLAVDNEQFF
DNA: TGCGCCAGCAGCTTGGAGGGACTAGCGGTTGACAATGAGCAGTTCTTC

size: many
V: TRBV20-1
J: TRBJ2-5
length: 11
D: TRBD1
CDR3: CSAGTVETQYF
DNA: TGCAGTGCTGGGACAGTCGAGACCCAGTACTTC

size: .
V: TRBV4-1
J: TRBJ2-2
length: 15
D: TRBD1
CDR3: CASSQERGRTGELFF
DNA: TGCGCCAGCAGCCAAGAGAGGGGGCGGACCGGGGAGCTGTTTTTT

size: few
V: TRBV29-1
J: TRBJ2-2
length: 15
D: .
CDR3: CSVSAGTANTGELFF
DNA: TGCAGCGTTAGTGCCGGGACTGCGAACACCGGGGAGCTGTTTTTT

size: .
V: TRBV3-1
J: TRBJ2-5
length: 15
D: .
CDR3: CASSRTSLDQETQYF
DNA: TGTGCCAGCAGCAGAACTAGCTTGGACCAAGAGACCCAGTACTTC

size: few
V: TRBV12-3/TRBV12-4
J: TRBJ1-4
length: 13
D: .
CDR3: CASSWDRNEKLFF
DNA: TGTGCCAGCAGTTGGGATCGGAATGAAAAACTGTTTTTT

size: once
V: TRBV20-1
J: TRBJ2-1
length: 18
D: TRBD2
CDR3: CSARSPGTSGRNYNEQFF
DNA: TGCAGTGCTAGATCCCCGGGGACTAGCGGGAGGAATTACAATGAGCAGTTCTTC

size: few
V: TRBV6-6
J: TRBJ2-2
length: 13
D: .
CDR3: CASSYLGAGELFF
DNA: TGTGCCAGCAGTTATTTGGGGGCCGGGGAGCTGTTTTTT

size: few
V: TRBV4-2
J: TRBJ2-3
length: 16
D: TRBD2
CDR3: CASSQGSGSAADTQYF
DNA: TGTGCCAGCAGCCAAGGAAGCGGGAGTGCGGCAGATACGCAGTATTTT

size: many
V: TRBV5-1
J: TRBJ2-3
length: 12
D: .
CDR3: CASSLDVDTQYF
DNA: TGCGCCAGCAGCTTGGATGTAGATACGCAGTATTTT

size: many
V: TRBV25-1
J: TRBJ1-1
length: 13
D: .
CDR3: CASSRWGGTEAFF
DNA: TGTGCCAGCAGTCGGTGGGGTGGCACTGAAGCTTTCTTT

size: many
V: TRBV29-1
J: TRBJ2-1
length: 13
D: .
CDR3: CSVEGSSYNEQFF
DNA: TGCAGCGTTGAAGGGAGCTCCTACAATGAGCAGTTCTTC

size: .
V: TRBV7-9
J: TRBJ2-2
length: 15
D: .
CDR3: CASSPGPLHAGELFF
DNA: TGTGCCAGCAGCCCCGGGCCACTCCATGCCGGGGAGCTGTTTTTT

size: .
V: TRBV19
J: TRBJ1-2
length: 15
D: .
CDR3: CASSIVARGRFGYTF
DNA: TGTGCCAGTAGTATAGTAGCCAGGGGTCGCTTTGGCTACACCTTC

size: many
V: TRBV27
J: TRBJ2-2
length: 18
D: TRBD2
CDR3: CASSLSALQREVSGELFF
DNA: TGTGCCAGCAGTTTATCGGCCCTACAGCGGGAGGTTTCCGGGGAGCTGTTTTTT

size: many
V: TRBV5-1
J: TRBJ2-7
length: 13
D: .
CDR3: CASSLSQVYEQYF
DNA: TGCGCCAGCAGCTTGTCCCAGGTCTACGAGCAGTACTTC

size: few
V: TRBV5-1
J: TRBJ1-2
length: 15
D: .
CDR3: CASSTAPDTNYGYTF
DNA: TGCGCCAGCAGCACGGCCCCAGATACTAACTATGGCTACACCTTC

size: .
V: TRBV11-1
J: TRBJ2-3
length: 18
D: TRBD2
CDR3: CASSALAGGPSGTDTQYF
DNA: TGTGCCAGCAGCGCACTAGCGGGAGGGCCTTCTGGCACAGATACGCAGTATTTT

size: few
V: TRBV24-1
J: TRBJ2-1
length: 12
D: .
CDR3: CATSGGTREQFF
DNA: TGTGCCACCAGTGGGGGTACCCGTGAGCAGTTCTTC

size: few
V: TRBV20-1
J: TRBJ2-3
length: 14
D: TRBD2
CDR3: CSAPSSGVTDTQYF
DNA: TGCAGTGCCCCGTCTAGCGGAGTCACAGATACGCAGTATTTT

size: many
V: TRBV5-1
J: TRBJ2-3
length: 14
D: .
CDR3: CASSLQSSTDTQYF
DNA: TGCGCCAGCAGCTTGCAAAGTAGCACAGATACGCAGTATTTT

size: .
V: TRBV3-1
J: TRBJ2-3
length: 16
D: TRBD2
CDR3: CASRPGLAGLSDTQYF
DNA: TGTGCCAGCAGACCAGGACTAGCGGGACTTTCAGATACGCAGTATTTT

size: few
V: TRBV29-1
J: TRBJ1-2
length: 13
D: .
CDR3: CSVETPPGNGYTF
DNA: TGCAGCGTTGAAACCCCCCCAGGGAACGGCTACACCTTC

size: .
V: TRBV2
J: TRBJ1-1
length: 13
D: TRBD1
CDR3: CAIGGWVDTEAFF
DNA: TGTGCAATAGGGGGCTGGGTAGACACTGAAGCTTTCTTT

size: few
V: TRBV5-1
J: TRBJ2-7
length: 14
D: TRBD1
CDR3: CASSPQGFSGEQYF
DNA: TGCGCCAGCAGCCCACAGGGGTTTTCAGGGGAGCAGTACTTC

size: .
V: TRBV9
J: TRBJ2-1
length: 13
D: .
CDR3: CASSGRSYNEQFF
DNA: TGTGCCAGCAGCGGACGCTCCTACAATGAGCAGTTCTTC

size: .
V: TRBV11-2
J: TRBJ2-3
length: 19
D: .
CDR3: CASSPSRGRAYSGSDTQYF
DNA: TGTGCCAGCAGCCCGTCGAGGGGACGGGCTTACTCGGGTTCAGATACGCAGTATTTT

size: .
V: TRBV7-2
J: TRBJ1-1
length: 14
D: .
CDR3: CASSKLWGATEAFF
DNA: TGTGCCAGCAGTAAGCTTTGGGGGGCCACTGAAGCTTTCTTT

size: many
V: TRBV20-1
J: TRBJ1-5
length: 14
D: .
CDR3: CSARAGARNQPQHF
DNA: TGCAGTGCTAGAGCCGGGGCCAGGAATCAGCCCCAGCATTTT